This TCR beta chain appears in the sequencing data of a study of B cell selection in AIRE deficiency. Regulatory T cells were sorted as CD4+CD25hiCD127low/negative cells. This CDR3 region has 13 residues. Trimming cost V 3 bases and J 5 bases; bases outside gene matches: 2. The V gene's germline CDR1 is SGDLS and CDR2 YYNGEE. General study findings and limits: Shorter CDR3s marked shared Treg sequences, biased toward few non-templated insertions. Patient Tconv and Treg cells showed healthy-like TCRBV usage, CDR3 length, diversity.

About this clone: Antigen specificity is unknown.

Libraries were prepared by immunoSEQ multiplex PCR; TCRdb keeps only in-frame clonotypes and omits some of them. The sample consists of tens of thousands of clones, about nine tenths of them appearing once. The clonotype comes from a human donor in good health. V and J are TRBV9 and TRBJ2-5; 9 bases match TRBD1. The sequenced sample consisted of CD4+CD25+ Tregs sorted from PBMCs. CDR3 DNA: TGTGCCAGCAGCGCTGGGACAGGGGAGACCCAGTACTTC. Translated, it gives CASSAGTGETQYF.